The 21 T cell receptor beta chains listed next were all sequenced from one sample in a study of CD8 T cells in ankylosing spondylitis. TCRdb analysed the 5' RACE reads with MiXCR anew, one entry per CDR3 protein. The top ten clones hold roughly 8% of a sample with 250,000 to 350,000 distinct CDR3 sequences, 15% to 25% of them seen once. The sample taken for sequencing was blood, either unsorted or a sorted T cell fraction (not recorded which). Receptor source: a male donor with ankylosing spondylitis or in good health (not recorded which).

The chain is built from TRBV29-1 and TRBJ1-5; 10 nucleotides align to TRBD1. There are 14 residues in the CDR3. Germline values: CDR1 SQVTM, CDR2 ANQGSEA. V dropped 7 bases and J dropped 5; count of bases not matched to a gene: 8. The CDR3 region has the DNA TGCAGCGCTAAGACAGGGGGCCCGTATCAGCCCCAGCATTTT. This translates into CSAKTGGPYQPQHF.

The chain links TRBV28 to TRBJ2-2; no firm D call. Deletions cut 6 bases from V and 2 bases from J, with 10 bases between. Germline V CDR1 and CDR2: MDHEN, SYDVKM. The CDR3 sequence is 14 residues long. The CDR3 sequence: CASSKGANTGELFF. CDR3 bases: TGTGCCAGCAGCAAGGGTGCTAACACCGGGGAGCTGTTTTTT.

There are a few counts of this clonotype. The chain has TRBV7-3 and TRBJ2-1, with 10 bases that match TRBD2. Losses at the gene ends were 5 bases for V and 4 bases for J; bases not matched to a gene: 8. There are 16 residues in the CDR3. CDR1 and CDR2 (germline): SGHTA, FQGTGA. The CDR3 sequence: CASSRTASGSYNEQFF. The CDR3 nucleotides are TGTGCCAGCAGCCGGACGGCTAGCGGGAGTTACAATGAGCAGTTCTTC.

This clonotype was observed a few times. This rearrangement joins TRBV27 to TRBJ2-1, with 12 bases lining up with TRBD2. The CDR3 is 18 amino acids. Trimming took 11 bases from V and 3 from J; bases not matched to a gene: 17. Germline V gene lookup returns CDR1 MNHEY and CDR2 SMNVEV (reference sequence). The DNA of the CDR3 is TGTGCCCCCCCGCGCGGTGCTAGCGGGAGGGCCTGCTACAATGAGCAGTTCTTC. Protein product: CAPPRGASGRACYNEQFF.

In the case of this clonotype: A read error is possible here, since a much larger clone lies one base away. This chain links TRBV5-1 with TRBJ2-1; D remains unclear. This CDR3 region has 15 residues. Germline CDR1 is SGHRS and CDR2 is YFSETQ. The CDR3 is CTSSLAAVKDNEQFF. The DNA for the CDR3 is TGCACCAGCAGCTTGGCCGCGGTTAAGGACAATGAGCAGTTCTTC.

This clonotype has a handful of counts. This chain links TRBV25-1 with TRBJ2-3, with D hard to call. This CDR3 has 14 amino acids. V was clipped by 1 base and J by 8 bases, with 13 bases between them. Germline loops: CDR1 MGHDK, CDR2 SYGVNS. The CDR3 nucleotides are TGTGCCAGCAGTGAATTTTCAGGTTCCGGTACGCAGTATTTT. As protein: CASSEFSGSGTQYF.

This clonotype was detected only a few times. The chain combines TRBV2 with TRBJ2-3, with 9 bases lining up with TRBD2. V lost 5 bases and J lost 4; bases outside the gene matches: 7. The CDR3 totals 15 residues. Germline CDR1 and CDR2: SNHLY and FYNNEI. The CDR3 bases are TGTGCCAGCAGTCCCGCTAGCGGGAACGCAGATACGCAGTATTTT. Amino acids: CASSPASGNADTQYF.

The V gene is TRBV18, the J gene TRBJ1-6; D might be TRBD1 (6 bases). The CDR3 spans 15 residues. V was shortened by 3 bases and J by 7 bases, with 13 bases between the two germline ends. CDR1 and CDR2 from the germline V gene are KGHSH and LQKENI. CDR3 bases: TGTGCCAGCTCACCCGGCGGGACACTAAATTCACCCCTCCACTTT. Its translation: CASSPGGTLNSPLHF.

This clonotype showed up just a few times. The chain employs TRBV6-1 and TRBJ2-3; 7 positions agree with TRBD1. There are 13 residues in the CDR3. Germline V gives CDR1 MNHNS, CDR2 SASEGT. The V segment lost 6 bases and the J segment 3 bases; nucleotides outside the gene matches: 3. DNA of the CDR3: TGTGCCAGCAGATCACAGGGGACAGATACGCAGTATTTT. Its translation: CASRSQGTDTQYF.

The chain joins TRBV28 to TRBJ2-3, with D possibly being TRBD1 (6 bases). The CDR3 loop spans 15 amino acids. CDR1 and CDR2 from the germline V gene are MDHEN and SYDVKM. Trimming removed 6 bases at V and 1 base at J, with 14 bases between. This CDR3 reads CASSPSGVGTDTQYF. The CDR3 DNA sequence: TGTGCCAGCAGCCCCTCAGGGGTTGGCACAGATACGCAGTATTTT.

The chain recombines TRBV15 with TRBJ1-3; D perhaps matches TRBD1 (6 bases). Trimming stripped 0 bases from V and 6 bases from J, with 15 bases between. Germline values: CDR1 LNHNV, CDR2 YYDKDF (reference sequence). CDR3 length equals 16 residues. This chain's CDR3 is CATSRDRWQGQNTIYF. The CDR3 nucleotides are TGTGCCACCAGCAGAGATCGGTGGCAGGGGCAAAACACCATATATTTT.

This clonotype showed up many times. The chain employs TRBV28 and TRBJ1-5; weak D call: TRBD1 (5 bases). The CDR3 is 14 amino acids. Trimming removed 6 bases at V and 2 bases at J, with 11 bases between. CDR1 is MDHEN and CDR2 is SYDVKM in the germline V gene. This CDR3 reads CASRPGRRNQPQHF. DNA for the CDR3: TGTGCCAGCAGACCGGGACGGCGCAATCAGCCCCAGCATTTT. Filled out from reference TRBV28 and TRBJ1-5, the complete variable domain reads DVKVTQSSRYLVKRTGEKVFLECVQDMDHENMFWYRQDPGLGLRLIYFSYDVKMKEKGDIPEGYSVSREKKERFSLILESASTNQTSMYLCASRPGRRNQPQHFGDGTRLSIL.

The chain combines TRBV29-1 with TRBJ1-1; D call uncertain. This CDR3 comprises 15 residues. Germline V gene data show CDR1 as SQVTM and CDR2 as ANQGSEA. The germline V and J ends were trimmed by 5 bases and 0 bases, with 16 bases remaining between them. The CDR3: CSVSISEAMNTEAFF. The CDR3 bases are TGCAGCGTTTCAATTTCTGAGGCGATGAACACTGAAGCTTTCTTT.

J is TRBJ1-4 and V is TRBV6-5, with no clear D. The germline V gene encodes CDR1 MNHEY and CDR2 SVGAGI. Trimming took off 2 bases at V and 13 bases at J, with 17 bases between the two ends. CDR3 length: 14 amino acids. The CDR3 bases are TGTGCCAGCAGTTACCGCGGTGGCGGGGAGGTACTGTTTTTT. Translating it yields CASSYRGGGEVLFF.

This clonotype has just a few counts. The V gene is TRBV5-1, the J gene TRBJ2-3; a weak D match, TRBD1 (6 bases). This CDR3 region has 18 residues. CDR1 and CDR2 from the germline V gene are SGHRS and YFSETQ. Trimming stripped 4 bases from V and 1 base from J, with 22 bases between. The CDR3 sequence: CASSPEVLRQARTDTQYF. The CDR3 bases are TGCGCCAGCAGCCCGGAGGTCCTCAGACAGGCGCGCACAGATACGCAGTATTTT.

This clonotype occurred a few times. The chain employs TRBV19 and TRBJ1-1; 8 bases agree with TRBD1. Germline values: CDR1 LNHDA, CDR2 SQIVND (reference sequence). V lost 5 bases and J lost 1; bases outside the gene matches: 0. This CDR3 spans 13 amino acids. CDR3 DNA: TGTGCCAGTAGTGACAGGGGGAACACTGAAGCTTTCTTT. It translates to CASSDRGNTEAFF.

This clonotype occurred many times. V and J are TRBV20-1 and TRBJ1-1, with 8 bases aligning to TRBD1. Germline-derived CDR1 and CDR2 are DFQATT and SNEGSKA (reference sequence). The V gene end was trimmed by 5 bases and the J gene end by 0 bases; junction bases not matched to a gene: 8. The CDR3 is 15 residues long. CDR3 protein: CSADPDRGLNTEAFF. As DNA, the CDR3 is TGCAGTGCTGACCCCGACAGGGGATTGAACACTGAAGCTTTCTTT.

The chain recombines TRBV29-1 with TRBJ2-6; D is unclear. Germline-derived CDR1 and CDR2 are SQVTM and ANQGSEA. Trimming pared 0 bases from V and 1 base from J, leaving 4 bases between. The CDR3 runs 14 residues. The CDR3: CSVEDRSGANVLTF. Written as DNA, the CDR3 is TGCAGCGTTGAAGACAGGTCTGGGGCCAACGTCCTGACTTTC.

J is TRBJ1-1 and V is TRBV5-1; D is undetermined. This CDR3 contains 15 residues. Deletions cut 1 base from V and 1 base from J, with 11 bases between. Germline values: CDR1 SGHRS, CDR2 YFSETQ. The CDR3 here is CASSLLAVRNTEAFF. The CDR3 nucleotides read TGCGCCAGCAGCTTGTTGGCGGTAAGGAACACTGAAGCTTTCTTT.

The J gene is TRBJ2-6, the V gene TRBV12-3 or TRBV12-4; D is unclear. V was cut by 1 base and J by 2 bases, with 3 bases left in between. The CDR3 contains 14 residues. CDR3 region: CASSLDTGANVLTF. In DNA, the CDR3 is TGTGCCAGCAGTTTAGACACTGGGGCCAACGTCCTGACTTTC.

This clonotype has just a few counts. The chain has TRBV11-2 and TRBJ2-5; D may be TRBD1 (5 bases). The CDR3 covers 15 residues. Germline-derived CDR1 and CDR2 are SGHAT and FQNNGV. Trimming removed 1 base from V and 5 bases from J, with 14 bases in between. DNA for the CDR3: TGTGCCAGCAGCTTAGCCGGGTTCAGGGTCGAGACCCAGTACTTC. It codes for CASSLAGFRVETQYF.